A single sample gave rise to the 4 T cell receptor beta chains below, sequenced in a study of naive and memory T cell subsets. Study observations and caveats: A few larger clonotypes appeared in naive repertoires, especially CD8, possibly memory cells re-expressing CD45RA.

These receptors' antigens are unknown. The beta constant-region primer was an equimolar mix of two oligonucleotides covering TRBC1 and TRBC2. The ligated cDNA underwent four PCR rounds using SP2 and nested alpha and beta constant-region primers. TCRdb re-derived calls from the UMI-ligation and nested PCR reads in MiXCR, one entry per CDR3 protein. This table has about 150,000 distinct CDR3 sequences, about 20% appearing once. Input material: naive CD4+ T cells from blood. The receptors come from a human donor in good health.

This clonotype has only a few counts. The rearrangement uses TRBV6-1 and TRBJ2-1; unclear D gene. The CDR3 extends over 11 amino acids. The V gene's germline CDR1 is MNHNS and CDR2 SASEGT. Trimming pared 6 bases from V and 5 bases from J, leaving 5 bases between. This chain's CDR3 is CASRGDNEQFF. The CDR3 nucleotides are TGTGCCAGCAGAGGCGACAATGAGCAGTTCTTC.

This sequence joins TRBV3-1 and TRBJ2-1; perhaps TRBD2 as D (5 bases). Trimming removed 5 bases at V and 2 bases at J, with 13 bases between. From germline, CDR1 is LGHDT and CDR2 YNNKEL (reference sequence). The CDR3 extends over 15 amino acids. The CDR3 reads CASSFDVAPYNEQFF. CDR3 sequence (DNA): TGTGCCAGCAGCTTTGACGTAGCGCCCTACAATGAGCAGTTCTTC.

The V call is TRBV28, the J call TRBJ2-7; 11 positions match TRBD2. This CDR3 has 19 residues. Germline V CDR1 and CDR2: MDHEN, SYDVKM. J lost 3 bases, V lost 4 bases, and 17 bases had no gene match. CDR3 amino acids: CASSSYRALAGGKGYEQYF. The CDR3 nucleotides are TGTGCCAGCAGTTCCTATCGGGCGTTAGCGGGAGGGAAAGGCTACGAGCAGTACTTC.

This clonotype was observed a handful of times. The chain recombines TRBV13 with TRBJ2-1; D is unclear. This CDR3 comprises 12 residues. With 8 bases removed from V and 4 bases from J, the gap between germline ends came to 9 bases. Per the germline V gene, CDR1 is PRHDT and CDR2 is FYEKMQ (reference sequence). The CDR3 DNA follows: TGTGCCAGCCGGCTAGAGTACAATGAGCAGTTCTTC. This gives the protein CASRLEYNEQFF.